This T cell receptor (beta chain) appears in the sequencing data of a study of blood T cell repertoires in COVID-19. Study summary: Samples of COVID-19 (acute and convalescent) were obtained from the United States, Italy and Spain. T cells, B-cell-depleted T cells, or PBMCs supplied cDNA or gDNA.

Profiling relied on immunoSEQ multiplex PCR, and the TCRdb table lists in-frame clones only, not all of them. The sample yields roughly 79,000 clones, roughly 86% seen once. The germline V gene has CDR1 SGHTA and CDR2 FQGNSA. The CDR3 consists of 17 residues. Trimming removed 1 base from V and 5 bases from J; junction bases left unmatched: 13. The sample consisted of peripheral blood. V gene TRBV7-2 combines with J gene TRBJ2-5, with 7 positions matching TRBD1. This TCR was recovered from a woman in her fifties or sixties with acute or convalescent COVID-19. The CDR3 DNA is TGTGCCAGCAGCTTAGACGTACGGACAGGTCTTGGGGAGACCCAGTACTTC. Protein product: CASSLDVRTGLGETQYF.